This TCR beta chain was obtained from a study of blood T cell repertoires in COVID-19 (dated by TCRdb to 2020 to 2022). With regard to the full study: Samples covering the acute and convalescent phases of COVID-19 were provided by collaborators in the United States, Italy and Spain. The prospective study material was composed of cDNA or gDNA derived from T cells, B-cell-depleted T cells, or PBMCs. Deeply sampled blood TCRbeta repertoires from subjects exposed to, actively infected with, or recovered from COVID-19 were included in the dataset. A freely available public database, intended as a resource for researchers studying the immune response to SARS-CoV-2, is where the repertoires were released. The samples were drawn from the first 160 participants of the ongoing ImmuneRACE study and from 1,254 subjects provided by 6 global collaborators. The sample metadata nearly always contained a de-identified subject ID, COVID-19 status, age in years and sex. HLA class I and class II types, where available, came from metadata supplied by the sample provider rather than from assay-based typing.

TCRbeta CDR3 regions were amplified from genomic DNA using the immunoSEQ Assay, a bias-controlled multiplex PCR. The paper's processing steps were these. The number of nucleated cells in each sample was estimated from the amplification of reference gene primers within the assay. Sequence reads were collapsed and filtered to measure the absolute abundance of every unique TCRbeta CDR3 rearrangement. For each sample, productive Simpson clonality was calculated as the square root of Simpson's diversity index over productive rearrangements. In its TCRdb copy, this immuneACCESS table keeps in-frame sequences only and misses some clones. Where compared with another copy, unresolved V genes explain less than half of these, and the others have no known cause. V, J and clone size derive from that table, while D and trimming were established from the DNA sequence. Counted in this sample were about 150,000 clones; 75% to 85% of them appeared once. 12% of the sample is held by the ten biggest clonotypes.

One collaborating source in Seattle enrolled patients during active infection and followed them longitudinally through the course of disease. The collaborating institutions used their own protocols to collect whole blood in K2EDTA tubes. For TCRbeta analysis, collaborators shipped samples as frozen whole blood, isolated PBMCs, or DNA extracted from either of those sample types. Comments on this clone: Its target antigen remains unknown. No much larger clonotype is one base removed from it; base qualities were not supplied.

The paper as a whole reports these results and caveats: Clinical and demographic metadata were provided uncurated, with the amount varying by source and participant.

The germline V gene provides CDR1 SGHDT and CDR2 YYEEEE. The germline V end is reduced by 4 bases and the J end by 4 bases; junction bases left unmatched: 5. Including the terminal cysteine and phenylalanine, the CDR3 comprises 14 residues. The entry retains the CDR3 DNA only, 42 bases that are in frame from base 1. The rearranged chain carries TRBV5-6 and TRBJ1-5; 7 central nucleotides agree with TRBD1. This clonotype was sampled from a woman in her sixties or seventies with COVID-19, enrolled during active disease. The material sequenced was peripheral blood. The CDR3 sequence is CASSEQGTNQPQHF. The sequence in DNA is TGTGCCAGCAGCGAACAGGGGACTAATCAGCCCCAGCATTTT.